This TCR beta chain was profiled in a study of CXCR3-negative and CXCR3-positive naive CD8 T cells. Study details: Some 150 million TRB reads were obtained overall (about 1.5 +/- 0.3 million per library).

Study-wide points: Fresh PBMCs served for most assays, and CXCR3 expression fell partially after cryopreservation. A higher hydrophobicity marked the TRB CDR3s of CXCR3-positive naive cells versus CXCR3-negative naive cells. Memory cells diverged, while naive CXCR3-positive and CXCR3-negative cells had similar TRBV-TRBJ usage.

Remarks on this clonotype: Its antigen is unidentified.

The CDR3 extends over 15 amino acids. CDR1 is LGHDT and CDR2 is YNNKEL in the germline V gene (reference sequence). The authors made the TRB cDNA libraries by 5' RACE using UMI labels. TCRdb reprocessed the 5' RACE reads; each CDR3 protein has one entry and no DNA is given. The sample holds just under 90,000 distinct CDR3 sequences. Sequencing was carried out using naive CXCR3+ CD8+ T cells from blood. Described subset: CD45RO-CCR7+CD27+CD95- naive CD8+ T cells expressing CXCR3 (TNR3+). The TCR was taken from a human donor in good health. Some clones in this sample may be carry-over from other donors' samples. This chain uses TRBV3-1 with TRBJ2-2; TCRdb reports TRBD2, a call that lacks DNA to check it against. CDR3 sequence: CASSLGLTNTGELFF.